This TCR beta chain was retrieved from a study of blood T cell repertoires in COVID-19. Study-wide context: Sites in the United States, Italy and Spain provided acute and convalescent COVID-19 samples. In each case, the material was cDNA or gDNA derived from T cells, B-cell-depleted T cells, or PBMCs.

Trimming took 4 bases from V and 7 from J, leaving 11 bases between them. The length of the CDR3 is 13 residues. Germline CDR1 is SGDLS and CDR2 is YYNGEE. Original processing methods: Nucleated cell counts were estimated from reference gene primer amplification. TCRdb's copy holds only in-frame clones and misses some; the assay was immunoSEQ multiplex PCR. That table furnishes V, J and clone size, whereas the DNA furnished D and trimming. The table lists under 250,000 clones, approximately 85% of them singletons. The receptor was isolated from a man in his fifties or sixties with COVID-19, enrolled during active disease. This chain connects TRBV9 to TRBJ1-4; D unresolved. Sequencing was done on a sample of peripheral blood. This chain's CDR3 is CASSPRGAEKLFF. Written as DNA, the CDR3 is TGTGCCAGCAGCCCGAGAGGAGCTGAAAAACTGTTTTTT.